These T cell receptor beta chains were read from a single sample in a study of beta chain features in type 1 diabetes. Method: immunoSEQ multiplex PCR; TCRdb's copy keeps in-frame clones and lacks some. The table lists some 160,000 clones, 8.5% to 10% of them singletons. Input material: central memory CD4+ T cells from blood. The receptor set was obtained from a woman aged 25 to 39 with type 1 diabetes. CDR3s include the opening cysteine and the closing phenylalanine or tryptophan. The order of the fields is clone size, D gene, V gene, J gene, CDR3 DNA, CDR3 protein. D genes are given only for firm matches. Size tells how often a clone was seen (once, few, many) or the class of an expanded clone, and some rows leave it out.

.	TRBD2	TRBV7-9	TRBJ2-3	TGTGCCAGCAGCTTAGCAGGCGGGAGAGCCCCCTCAGATACGCAGTATTTT	CASSLAGGRAPSDTQYF
few	.	TRBV7-9	TRBJ1-5	TGTGCCAGCAGCTCATCAGGTCCTGGAAATCAGCCCCAGCATTTT	CASSSSGPGNQPQHF
few	.	TRBV2	TRBJ1-2	TGTGCCAGCCTCGTAGGGGTCTATGGCTACACCTTC	CASLVGVYGYTF
few	TRBD1	TRBV4-2	TRBJ1-1	TGTGCCAGCAGCCAAGACCCAGGGGGGAACACTGAAGCTTTCTTT	CASSQDPGGNTEAFF
.	TRBD1	TRBV5-1	TRBJ2-3	TGCGCCAGCAGCATGGGGACAGGGGGCCCAGATACGCAGTATTTT	CASSMGTGGPDTQYF
.	TRBD2	TRBV29-1	TRBJ2-5	TGCAGCGTTGACCCGCTGACTAGCGGGAGAGTCTATGAGACCCAGTACTTC	CSVDPLTSGRVYETQYF
.	.	TRBV10-3	TRBJ2-1	TGTGCCATCAGTGATAACCAGGGAAATGAGCAGTTCTTC	CAISDNQGNEQFF
.	.	TRBV7-9	TRBJ1-1	TGTGCCAGCAGCTTAGAAGGACAGAGCACTGAAGCTTTCTTT	CASSLEGQSTEAFF
few	TRBD1	TRBV7-8	TRBJ1-5	TGTGCCAGCAGCAAGATTGCCTTAGGGGGCAGCGGCAATCAGCCCCAGCATTTT	CASSKIALGGSGNQPQHF
few	TRBD2	TRBV11-2	TRBJ2-1	TGTGCCAGCAGCTTAGGCGGGGGGGAGGGCAATGAGCAGTTCTTC	CASSLGGGEGNEQFF
few	TRBD2	TRBV7-9	TRBJ2-5	TGTGCCAGCAGCGAGACTAGCGGGGGAGAGACCCAGTACTTC	CASSETSGGETQYF
.	.	TRBV6-6	TRBJ1-4	TGTGCCAGCGGTAGGGACTTGGGAGGCGAAAAACTGTTTTTT	CASGRDLGGEKLFF
few	.	TRBV7-8	TRBJ2-3	TGTGCCAGCAGCTTAGAGAGTCGGCGGGGCACAGATACGCAGTATTTT	CASSLESRRGTDTQYF
.	.	TRBV19	TRBJ2-7	TGTGCCAGTAGTATCTCGGGCAGCGGAACCCCCTACGAGCAGTACTTC	CASSISGSGTPYEQYF
.	.	TRBV5-1	TRBJ1-5	TGCGCCAGCAGCCTACAGGGTCTCAATCAGCCCCAGCATTTT	CASSLQGLNQPQHF
.	TRBD1	TRBV27	TRBJ1-1	TGTGCCAGCAGGTTATCAGGGGGCACTGAAGCTTTCTTT	CASRLSGGTEAFF
.	.	TRBV11-3	TRBJ1-2	TGTGCCAGCACCAAAGAGGGCTATGGCTACACCTTC	CASTKEGYGYTF
few	.	TRBV5-4	TRBJ2-2	TGTGCCAGCAGCTCCGTGACAGGACACACCGGGGAGCTGTTTTTT	CASSSVTGHTGELFF
.	TRBD1	TRBV7-8	TRBJ1-4	TGTGCCAGCAGGGAATCAGGGGGCGTGGGAACTAATGAAAAACTGTTTTTT	CASRESGGVGTNEKLFF
few	.	TRBV15	TRBJ1-1	TGTGCCACCAGCAGCTCCTGGAACACTGAAGCTTTCTTT	CATSSSWNTEAFF
.	TRBD2	TRBV5-4	TRBJ2-1	TGTGCCAGCAGCGAGGGTAGCGGGAGCTCCTACAATGAGCAGTTCTTC	CASSEGSGSSYNEQFF
few	.	TRBV27	TRBJ1-4	TGTACCTCACGGAGTGCAACTAATGAAAAACTGTTTTTT	CTSRSATNEKLFF
few	TRBD2	TRBV28	TRBJ2-1	TGTGCCAGCAGTTATACTCGGACTAGCGGGACTCGCAATGAGCAGTTCTTC	CASSYTRTSGTRNEQFF
few	.	TRBV18	TRBJ2-3	TGTGCCAGCTCACCACCGTCCAGGTTGAAGACAGATACGCAGTATTTT	CASSPPSRLKTDTQYF
few	.	TRBV5-1	TRBJ2-1	TGCGCCAGCAGCAGACAGGTCGGTGAGCAGTTCTTC	CASSRQVGEQFF
.	.	TRBV7-6	TRBJ1-2	TGTGCCAGCAGCTTATCAGATTTCAATGGCTACACCTTC	CASSLSDFNGYTF
few	.	TRBV25-1	TRBJ1-1	TGTGCCAGCAACGGGCAGGGCACTGAAGCTTTCTTT	CASNGQGTEAFF
few	.	TRBV19	TRBJ1-2	TGTGCCAGTAGTATTGGTACAACCTATGGCTACACCTTC	CASSIGTTYGYTF
few	TRBD2	TRBV7-3	TRBJ2-3	TGTGCCAGCAGCGCCTTAGCGGGGAGATGGTGGGACGGCACAGATACGCAGTATTTT	CASSALAGRWWDGTDTQYF